These T cell receptor beta chains were read from a single sample in a study of blood T cell repertoires in COVID-19. Libraries were prepared by immunoSEQ multiplex PCR; TCRdb keeps only in-frame clonotypes and omits some of them. The sample gives approximately 150,000 clones, 87% of which show up once; about two fifths is in the top ten. Input material: peripheral blood. Receptor source: a man aged 45 to 65 who had recovered from COVID-19. Both conserved end residues are part of each CDR3. D genes are given only for firm matches. Where a row states a size, it is once, few, many or the class of an expanded clone; other rows omit it.

CDR3 protein: CASSLAGVSYNEQFF
CDR3 DNA: TGTGCCAGCAGTTTGGCGGGGGTCTCCTACAATGAGCAGTTCTTC
V gene: TRBV6-2/TRBV6-3
clone size: .
D gene: TRBD2
J gene: TRBJ2-1

CDR3 protein: CASSSDIRRAKNIQYF
CDR3 DNA: TGTGCCAGCAGCTCGGACATCCGTCGGGCCAAAAACATTCAGTACTTC
V gene: TRBV7-2
clone size: .
D gene: .
J gene: TRBJ2-4

CDR3 protein: CASSAPPGTNYGYTF
CDR3 DNA: TGTGCCAGTAGTGCCCCCCCGGGGACAAACTATGGCTACACCTTC
V gene: TRBV19
clone size: .
D gene: .
J gene: TRBJ1-2

CDR3 protein: CASSLGALGASTDTQYF
CDR3 DNA: TGCGCCAGCAGCTTGGGGGCGCTGGGGGCAAGCACAGATACGCAGTATTTT
V gene: TRBV5-1
clone size: .
D gene: .
J gene: TRBJ2-3

CDR3 protein: CASSLYQGAEAFF
CDR3 DNA: TGTGCCAGCAGCCTATATCAAGGGGCTGAAGCTTTCTTT
V gene: TRBV9
clone size: once
D gene: .
J gene: TRBJ1-1

CDR3 protein: CASSQERGRVNQPQHF
CDR3 DNA: TGCGCCAGCAGCCAAGAAAGGGGGCGGGTCAATCAGCCCCAGCATTTT
V gene: TRBV4-1
clone size: .
D gene: TRBD1
J gene: TRBJ1-5

CDR3 protein: CASSFRSGGALETQYF
CDR3 DNA: TGTGCCAGCAGCTTTCGTAGCGGGGGGGCCTTGGAGACCCAGTACTTC
V gene: TRBV11-1
clone size: once
D gene: TRBD2
J gene: TRBJ2-5

CDR3 protein: CASSFRGADGYTF
CDR3 DNA: TGTGCCAGCAGCTTCAGGGGGGCTGATGGCTACACCTTC
V gene: TRBV5-4
clone size: .
D gene: TRBD1
J gene: TRBJ1-2

CDR3 protein: CASSYSRQETQYF
CDR3 DNA: TGTGCCAGCAGTTACTCCCGCCAAGAGACCCAGTACTTC
V gene: TRBV6-2/TRBV6-3
clone size: .
D gene: .
J gene: TRBJ2-5

CDR3 protein: CSAGRGGDTGELFF
CDR3 DNA: TGCAGCGCGGGACGCGGAGGGGACACCGGGGAGCTGTTTTTT
V gene: TRBV29-1
clone size: .
D gene: .
J gene: TRBJ2-2

CDR3 protein: CASSEEQNYGYTF
CDR3 DNA: TGTGCCAGCAGTGAAGAACAAAACTATGGCTACACCTTC
V gene: TRBV2
clone size: .
D gene: .
J gene: TRBJ1-2

CDR3 protein: CASSQDHRWGETNEKLFF
CDR3 DNA: TGTGCCAGCAGCCAAGATCACAGATGGGGGGAAACTAATGAAAAACTGTTTTTT
V gene: TRBV3-1/TRBV3-2
clone size: .
D gene: .
J gene: TRBJ1-4

CDR3 protein: CASSPSDRADTQYF
CDR3 DNA: TGTGCCAGCAGTCCGTCGGACAGGGCCGATACGCAGTATTTT
V gene: TRBV6-6
clone size: once
D gene: TRBD1
J gene: TRBJ2-3

CDR3 protein: CASSVDGQGVTGYTF
CDR3 DNA: TGTGCCAGCAGCGTAGATGGGCAGGGGGTGACGGGCTACACCTTC
V gene: TRBV9
clone size: .
D gene: TRBD1
J gene: TRBJ1-2

CDR3 protein: CASSLGGVGVGSPLHF
CDR3 DNA: TGCGCCAGCAGCTTAGGGGGCGTGGGAGTGGGATCACCCCTCCACTTT
V gene: TRBV5-1
clone size: .
D gene: TRBD1
J gene: TRBJ1-6

CDR3 protein: CASSYAPRSDTQYF
CDR3 DNA: TGTGCCAGCAGTTACGCTCCGCGTTCGGATACGCAGTATTTT
V gene: TRBV6-5
clone size: .
D gene: .
J gene: TRBJ2-3

CDR3 protein: CASSEAGGGYTF
CDR3 DNA: TGTGCCAGCAGTGAGGCGGGAGGCGGCTACACCTTC
V gene: TRBV6-1
clone size: .
D gene: .
J gene: TRBJ1-2

CDR3 protein: CSVAQGSTDTQYF
CDR3 DNA: TGCAGCGTTGCGCAGGGCAGCACAGATACGCAGTATTTT
V gene: TRBV29-1
clone size: .
D gene: .
J gene: TRBJ2-3

CDR3 protein: CASSIGVGSPLHF
CDR3 DNA: TGTGCCAGCAGTATAGGGGTTGGTTCACCCCTCCACTTT
V gene: TRBV6-6
clone size: .
D gene: .
J gene: TRBJ1-6

CDR3 protein: CASSARDRGIGEQYF
CDR3 DNA: TGTGCCAGTAGTGCGAGGGACAGGGGGATTGGCGAGCAGTACTTC
V gene: TRBV19
clone size: .
D gene: TRBD1
J gene: TRBJ2-7

CDR3 protein: CASSSRSGLYYEQYF
CDR3 DNA: TGTGCCAGCAGCTCTCGTTCGGGACTTTACTACGAGCAGTACTTC
V gene: TRBV5-5
clone size: once
D gene: .
J gene: TRBJ2-7

CDR3 protein: CASSQDEGGRQPQHF
CDR3 DNA: TGCGCCAGCAGCCAAGATGAGGGGGGGAGGCAGCCCCAGCATTTT
V gene: TRBV4-3
clone size: few
D gene: .
J gene: TRBJ1-5

CDR3 protein: CASSLDRDRRASNEQYF
CDR3 DNA: TGCGCCAGCAGTCTAGACCGGGACAGGCGGGCGTCAAACGAGCAGTACTTC
V gene: TRBV23-1
clone size: .
D gene: TRBD1
J gene: TRBJ2-7

CDR3 protein: CASRGLAGPLQETQYF
CDR3 DNA: TGTGCCAGCAGGGGACTAGCGGGGCCTCTCCAAGAGACCCAGTACTTC
V gene: TRBV2
clone size: .
D gene: TRBD2
J gene: TRBJ2-5

CDR3 protein: CASSARSEETQYF
CDR3 DNA: TGTGCCAGCAGCGCCCGGAGCGAAGAGACCCAGTACTTC
V gene: TRBV9
clone size: .
D gene: .
J gene: TRBJ2-5

CDR3 protein: CASSLRPRGAGYNEQFF
CDR3 DNA: TGCGCCAGCAGCCTTAGGCCTCGGGGGGCGGGTTACAATGAGCAGTTCTTC
V gene: TRBV5-1
clone size: .
D gene: .
J gene: TRBJ2-1

CDR3 protein: CASSSGQGIYNEQFF
CDR3 DNA: TGTGCCAGCAGCTCGGGACAGGGGATCTACAATGAGCAGTTCTTC
V gene: TRBV7-2
clone size: .
D gene: TRBD1
J gene: TRBJ2-1

CDR3 protein: CASSDSASGGTPKNIQYF
CDR3 DNA: TGTGCCAGCAGTGATTCGGCTAGCGGGGGAACCCCCAAAAACATTCAGTACTTC
V gene: TRBV2
clone size: .
D gene: TRBD2
J gene: TRBJ2-4

CDR3 protein: CSVSETGGTETQYF
CDR3 DNA: TGCAGCGTTTCGGAGACAGGGGGAACGGAGACCCAGTACTTC
V gene: TRBV29-1
clone size: .
D gene: TRBD1
J gene: TRBJ2-5

CDR3 protein: CASSMDSVAYEQYF
CDR3 DNA: TGTGCCAGCAGCATGGACAGCGTCGCCTACGAGCAGTACTTC
V gene: TRBV2
clone size: few
D gene: .
J gene: TRBJ2-7

CDR3 protein: CASSLMGAHYEQYF
CDR3 DNA: TGTGCCAGCAGTTTAATGGGGGCCCACTACGAGCAGTACTTC
V gene: TRBV27
clone size: .
D gene: .
J gene: TRBJ2-7

CDR3 protein: CASSFRTGGNEQYF
CDR3 DNA: TGCGCCAGCAGCTTTCGGACAGGGGGTAACGAGCAGTACTTC
V gene: TRBV5-1
clone size: .
D gene: TRBD1
J gene: TRBJ2-7

CDR3 protein: CASTEWGTPRSDSYEQYF
CDR3 DNA: TGTGCCAGCACCGAGTGGGGGACTCCAAGGTCCGACTCCTACGAGCAGTACTTC
V gene: TRBV5-4
clone size: .
D gene: .
J gene: TRBJ2-7

CDR3 protein: CASSHRTGMRSPLHF
CDR3 DNA: TGTGCCAGCAGCCACCGTACAGGGATGCGTTCACCCCTCCACTTT
V gene: TRBV9
clone size: .
D gene: .
J gene: TRBJ1-6

CDR3 protein: CASSPNRGETQYF
CDR3 DNA: TGTGCCAGCTCACCCAACCGCGGGGAGACCCAGTACTTC
V gene: TRBV18
clone size: few
D gene: .
J gene: TRBJ2-5

CDR3 protein: CASSLGHLSEQYF
CDR3 DNA: TGTGCCAGCAGTCTGGGACACCTTTCCGAGCAGTACTTC
V gene: TRBV27
clone size: .
D gene: .
J gene: TRBJ2-7

CDR3 protein: CAWSQNMWTREKLFF
CDR3 DNA: TGTGCCTGGAGTCAAAACATGTGGACAAGGGAAAAACTGTTTTTT
V gene: TRBV30
clone size: .
D gene: .
J gene: TRBJ1-4